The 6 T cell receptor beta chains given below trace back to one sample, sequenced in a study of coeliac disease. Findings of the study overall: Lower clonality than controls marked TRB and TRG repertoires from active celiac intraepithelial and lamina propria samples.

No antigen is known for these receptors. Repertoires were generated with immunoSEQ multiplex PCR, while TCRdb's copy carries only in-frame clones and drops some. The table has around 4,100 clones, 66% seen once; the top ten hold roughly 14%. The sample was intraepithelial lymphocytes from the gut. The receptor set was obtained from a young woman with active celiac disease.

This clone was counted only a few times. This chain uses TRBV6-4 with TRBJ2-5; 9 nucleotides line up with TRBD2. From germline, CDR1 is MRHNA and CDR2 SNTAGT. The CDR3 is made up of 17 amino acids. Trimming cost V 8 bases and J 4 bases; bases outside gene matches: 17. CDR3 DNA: TGTGCCAGCGGCCCCCTTTGGAAAGCGGGGGGTGCAGAGACCCAGTACTTC. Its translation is CASGPLWKAGGAETQYF.

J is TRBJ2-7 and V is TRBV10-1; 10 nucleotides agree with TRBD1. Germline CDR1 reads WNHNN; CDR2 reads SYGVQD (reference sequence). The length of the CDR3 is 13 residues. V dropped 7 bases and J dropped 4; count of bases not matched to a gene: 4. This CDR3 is CASMGTGEYEQYV. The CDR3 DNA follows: TGCGCCAGCATGGGGACAGGGGAATACGAGCAGTACGTC.

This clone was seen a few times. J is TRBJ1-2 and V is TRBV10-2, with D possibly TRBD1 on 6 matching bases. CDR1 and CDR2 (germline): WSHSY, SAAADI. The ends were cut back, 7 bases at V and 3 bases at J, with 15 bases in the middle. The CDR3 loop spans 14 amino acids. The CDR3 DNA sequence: TGCGCCAGCACGCGGGGGCCGGCGGACTATGGCTACACCTTC. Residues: CASTRGPADYGYTF.

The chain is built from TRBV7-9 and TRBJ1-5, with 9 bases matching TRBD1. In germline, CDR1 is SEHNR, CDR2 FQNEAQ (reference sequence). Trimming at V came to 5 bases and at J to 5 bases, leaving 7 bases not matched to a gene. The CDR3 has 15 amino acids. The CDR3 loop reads CASSLGQGPYQPQHF. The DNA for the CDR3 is TGTGCCAGCAGCCTGGGACAGGGACCCTATCAGCCCCAGCATTTT.

The CDR3 loop reads CASMAGQGASYEQYV. The CDR3 nucleotides read TGTGCCAGCATGGCGGGACAGGGTGCGTCCTACGAGCAGTACGTC. V is TRBV6-1 and J is TRBJ2-7, with 9 bases that match TRBD1. Germline CDR1 is MNHNS and CDR2 is SASEGT. The CDR3 loop spans 15 amino acids. The V gene end was trimmed by 7 bases and the J gene end by 1 base; junction bases not matched to a gene: 8.

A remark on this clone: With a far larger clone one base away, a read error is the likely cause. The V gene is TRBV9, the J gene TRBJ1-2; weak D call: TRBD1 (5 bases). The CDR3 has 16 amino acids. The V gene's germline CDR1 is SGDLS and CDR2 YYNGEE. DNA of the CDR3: TGTGCCAGCGGCGTAGATATAGCAGGGAAACGTGATGGCTACACCTTC. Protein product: CASGVDIAGKRDGYTF.